This T cell receptor (beta chain) was recovered during a study of cytomegalovirus exposure and HLA in healthy donors. Overall study context: In an earlier analysis, approximately 120 million unique TCR beta sequences were found from 150 million to 200 million T cells.

The V end lost 5 bases, the J end lost 2 bases, and 6 bases lay between the germline ends. The germline V gene has CDR1 LNHDA and CDR2 SQIVND (reference sequence). The CDR3 consists of 12 residues. Study-level points and caveats: When analyzed later, the rates of TCR association showed variation by HLA locus, with DRB1 the most and HLA-C the fewest.

The study ran its PCR with 60 Vbeta and 13 Jbeta primers. TCRdb's copy holds only in-frame clones and misses some; the assay was immunoSEQ multiplex PCR. The sample contains approximately 190,000 clones, more than 70% of which appear only once. On this clone: Its specificity is unknown.

The chain couples TRBV19 to TRBJ2-5, with D unresolved. The TCR originated in a man in his forties or fifties in good health and CMV-seropositive. Sequencing input: PBMCs. The CDR3 DNA is TGTGCCAGTAGTTCCGTTCAAGAGACCCAGTACTTC. It specifies CASSSVQETQYF. Full variable domain (missing parts from reference TRBV19 and TRBJ2-5): DGGITQSPKYLFRKEGQNVTLSCEQNLNHDAMYWYRQDPGQGLRLIYYSQIVNDFQKGDIAEGYSVSREKKESFPLTVTSAQKNPTAFYLCASSSVQETQYFGPGTRLLVL.